This record covers a single T cell receptor (beta chain). The CDR3 sequence is 16 residues long. Trimming took off 0 bases at V and 4 bases at J, with 13 bases between the two ends. The germline V gene has CDR1 SGHNT and CDR2 YYREEE (reference sequence). This sample is drawn from a study of shared clonotypes between healthy human individuals. CD45RO-negative CD8 cells positively selected for CCR7 made up the naive population, which excluded terminally differentiated effector memory CD45RA+ cells. Repertoires were generated with immunoSEQ multiplex PCR, while TCRdb's copy carries only in-frame clones and drops some. Of approximately 810,000 clones listed, approximately 92% are singletons.

This receptor was obtained from a man between 25 and 39 years old in good health. The sequenced sample consisted of naive CD8+ T cells sorted from blood. The chain uses TRBV5-4 and TRBJ2-2; D possibly uses TRBD1 or TRBD2 (5 bases each). For the CDR3, the DNA is TGTGCCAGCAGCTTGGCCGGGTCCGGGGCCACCGGGGAGCTGTTTTTT. Protein: CASSLAGSGATGELFF.